The sequence of this TCR beta chain was determined in a study of T cell responses to AZD1222 COVID-19 vaccine. Findings of the study overall: CD4 TCRs linked to vaccination spanned spike, dominating at 160-218 and 743-854. Nearly half of the spike-specific TCRs reportedly recognize variant regions that carry no mutations. In a largely white British group with more females than males, clonal diversity was possibly underestimated.

Generated by immunoSEQ multiplex PCR, the TCRdb table keeps only in-frame clones and is missing some. The sample gives tens of thousands of clones, approximately 87% of which show up once; over 1.1% is in the top ten. Points on this clone: Its antigen remains unknown.

Second-dose groups at about 4 or about 12 weeks were pooled. Between the trimmed V and J ends, which lost 6 bases and 4 bases, there was a span of 10 bases. The CDR3 covers 12 residues. Germline lookup yields CDR1 MDHEN and CDR2 SYDVKM. The chain recombines TRBV28 with TRBJ2-7; D uncertain. The TCR was taken from an adult who received the AZD1222 COVID-19 vaccine. The specimen was peripheral blood, collected 28 days after the second AZD1222 dose. CDR3 sequence: CASSPIKYEQYF. In nucleotides, the CDR3 is TGTGCCAGCAGCCCTATTAAGTACGAGCAGTACTTC.